A single sample is the source of the 28 T cell receptor beta chains below, sequenced in a study of blood T cell repertoires in COVID-19. Sequencing used immunoSEQ multiplex PCR; TCRdb keeps in-frame clones, though not all of them. This sample has 84,000 or so clones, with approximately 80% found just once. Sample: peripheral blood. Source of these receptors: a woman in her thirties or forties with active or convalescent COVID-19.

The rearrangement links TRBV14 to TRBJ1-1; D unresolved. From germline, CDR1 is SGHDN and CDR2 FVKESK. The ends were cut back, 5 bases at V and 4 bases at J, with 11 bases in the middle. This CDR3 has 13 amino acids. The chain's CDR3 is CASSWRVGTEAFF. The CDR3, as DNA: TGTGCCAGCAGCTGGAGGGTCGGCACTGAAGCTTTCTTT.

The chain has TRBV4-2 and TRBJ2-1; possibly TRBD1 for D (6 bases). Germline assignment: CDR1 LGHNA and CDR2 YNFKEQ. This CDR3 has 16 amino acids. V was clipped by 0 bases and J by 8 bases, with 17 bases between them. CDR3 coding DNA: TGTGCCAGCAGCCAAGATCGTGTCAGGGGATCGGATGAGCAGTTCTTC. As protein: CASSQDRVRGSDEQFF.

This clone came up once. The chain links TRBV11-2 to TRBJ2-7, with 16 bases fitting TRBD2. Germline loops: CDR1 SGHAT, CDR2 FQNNGV. The CDR3 has 16 residues. Losses at the gene ends were 5 bases for V and 4 bases for J; bases not matched to a gene: 5. CDR3 coding DNA: TGTGCCAGCAGCACTGGGACTAGCGGGGGGGCGTACGAGCAGTACTTC. Protein sequence: CASSTGTSGGAYEQYF.

V and J are TRBV9 and TRBJ1-2; D may be TRBD1 (6 bases). Trimming cost V 4 bases and J 3 bases, with 19 bases left between them. Germline loops: CDR1 SGDLS, CDR2 YYNGEE. The CDR3 sequence is 16 residues long. CDR3 nucleotide sequence: TGTGCCAGCAGCACGTCTACAGGGACCTGGGACTATGGCTACACCTTC. Translated: CASSTSTGTWDYGYTF.

The DNA for the CDR3 is TGTGCCAGCAGCAAAGTAGGGGGCAATCAGCCCCAGCATTTT. It encodes CASSKVGGNQPQHF. The chain uses TRBV21-1 and TRBJ1-5; the listed D gene, TRBD1, was not tested against the DNA. TRBV21-1 is a pseudogene segment. The CDR3 is made up of 14 amino acids.

The chain is built from TRBV11-2 and TRBJ2-7, with D maybe TRBD1 (5 bases). The CDR3 contains 13 residues. Per the germline V gene, CDR1 is SGHAT and CDR2 is FQNNGV. The germline V and J ends were trimmed by 5 bases and 1 base, with 9 bases remaining between them. CDR3 region: CASSNTGSYEQYF. Written as DNA, the CDR3 is TGTGCCAGCAGCAACACAGGATCCTACGAGCAGTACTTC.

V gene TRBV9 combines with J gene TRBJ2-3; D gene uncertain. Trimming took 3 bases from V and 2 from J, leaving 13 bases between them. There are 15 residues in the CDR3. The germline V gene encodes CDR1 SGDLS and CDR2 YYNGEE. CDR3 sequence reads: CASSARLGSTDTQYF. As DNA, the CDR3 is TGTGCCAGCAGCGCCCGCCTCGGTTCCACAGATACGCAGTATTTT.

This clone was detected once. This chain links TRBV7-9 with TRBJ2-7; 7 nucleotides agree with TRBD1. The CDR3 runs 14 residues. Unmatched junction bases numbered 7, after V lost 5 bases and J lost 3 bases. Per germline, CDR1 SEHNR and CDR2 FQNEAQ (reference sequence). CDR3 sequence: CASSPSAGGYEQYF. The CDR3, as DNA: TGTGCCAGCAGCCCCTCGGCAGGGGGCTACGAGCAGTACTTC.

The gene calls are TRBV28 and TRBJ2-5, with 8 nucleotides matching TRBD1. The CDR3 extends over 16 amino acids. The ends lost 4 bases at V and 5 bases at J; junction bases unmatched: 12. Germline CDR1 and CDR2: MDHEN and SYDVKM. This CDR3 is CASSYRNRDRRETQYF. CDR3 coding DNA: TGTGCCAGCAGTTATAGGAACAGGGACAGGAGGGAGACCCAGTACTTC.

This clone was seen more than once but under ten times. This sequence joins TRBV19 and TRBJ2-7; D might be TRBD1 (6 bases). The ends were cut back, 3 bases at V and 5 bases at J, with 14 bases in the middle. CDR3 length: 14 amino acids. Germline V CDR1 and CDR2: LNHDA, SQIVND (reference sequence). The chain's CDR3 is CASSIPNRANEQYF. In DNA, the CDR3 is TGTGCCAGTAGTATCCCAAACAGGGCGAACGAGCAGTACTTC. Variable domain in full (rest from reference TRBV19 and TRBJ2-7): DGGITQSPKYLFRKEGQNVTLSCEQNLNHDAMYWYRQDPGQGLRLIYYSQIVNDFQKGDIAEGYSVSREKKESFPLTVTSAQKNPTAFYLCASSIPNRANEQYFGPGTRLTVT.

V and J are TRBV7-2 and TRBJ2-7; 8 nucleotides line up with TRBD1. Looked up from germline, CDR1 is SGHTA and CDR2 is FQGNSA. CDR3 size: 15 residues. V shed 1 base, J shed 3 bases, and the junction held 5 bases outside the gene matches. The CDR3 sequence is CASSLVGTGLYEQYF. The CDR3 DNA is TGTGCCAGCAGCTTAGTGGGGACAGGCCTCTACGAGCAGTACTTC.

V gene TRBV30 combines with J gene TRBJ1-2, with D possibly matching TRBD1 (5 bases). The V and J ends lost 3 bases and 5 bases respectively, with 13 bases between them. The CDR3 consists of 13 residues. Germline CDR1 reads GTSNPN; CDR2 reads SVGIG (reference sequence). CDR3 bases: TGTGCCTGGAGGGGCACCGGGACTTATGGCTACACCTTC. Translated: CAWRGTGTYGYTF.

This clone was detected a few times. V usage is TRBV7-9 and J usage is TRBJ2-7; 8 bases align to TRBD1. Germline CDR1 SEHNR, CDR2 FQNEAQ (reference sequence). The V gene end was trimmed by 1 base and the J gene end by 1 base; junction bases not matched to a gene: 9. The CDR3 length is 17 residues. The CDR3: CASSLVWQGAGSYEQYF. The CDR3 nucleotides are TGTGCCAGCAGCTTAGTATGGCAGGGGGCTGGGTCCTACGAGCAGTACTTC.

The chain employs TRBV28 and TRBJ1-1; no firm D call. CDR3 length: 11 amino acids. The germline V gene has CDR1 MDHEN and CDR2 SYDVKM. V shed 4 bases and J shed 10 bases, with 10 bases lying between them. The CDR3 coding sequence is TGTGCCAGCAGTTCCATGTCTAGAGCTTTCTTT. It encodes CASSSMSRAFF. Full variable domain (outside the CDR3, taken from reference TRBV28 and TRBJ1-1): DVKVTQSSRYLVKRTGEKVFLECVQDMDHENMFWYRQDPGLGLRLIYFSYDVKMKEKGDIPEGYSVSREKKERFSLILESASTNQTSMYLCASSSMSRAFFGQGTRLTVV.

This sequence joins TRBV12-5 and TRBJ1-2, with TRBD1 as a possible D gene (6 bases). CDR1 is LGHNT, CDR2 FRNRAP, per germline. The CDR3 length is 14 residues. V was shortened by 6 bases and J by 6 bases, with 17 bases between the two germline ends. CDR3 sequence (DNA): TGTGCTAGTGGGAACAGGGTTTCTTCTGATGGCTACACCTTC. Translation: CASGNRVSSDGYTF.

In this sample, this clone turned up once. The rearrangement links TRBV27 to TRBJ1-4; 8 bases align to TRBD1. Germline trimming cut 4 bases from V and 4 bases from J; bases unmatched to any gene: 8. Germline CDR1 reads MNHEY; CDR2 reads SMNVEV (reference sequence). This CDR3 region has 16 residues. This CDR3 is CASSSLQGGGNEKLFF. CDR3 nucleotides: TGTGCCAGCAGTTCTTTACAGGGGGGAGGTAATGAAAAACTGTTTTTT.

This clone showed up just once. This chain joins TRBV28 and TRBJ2-2; weak D call: TRBD1 (5 bases). V lost 3 bases to trimming and J lost 5 bases, with 10 bases between them. CDR3 size: 14 residues. CDR1 and CDR2 (germline): MDHEN, SYDVKM. In nucleotides, the CDR3 is TGTGCCAGCAGTTTTTTAGGGGAAACCGGGGAGCTGTTTTTT. It yields the protein CASSFLGETGELFF.

The J gene is TRBJ2-3, the V gene TRBV7-9, with 7 positions matching TRBD2. CDR3 length: 17 residues. The V and J ends lost 1 base and 3 bases, in that order; junction bases with no gene match: 10. Germline V CDR1 and CDR2: SEHNR, FQNEAQ (reference sequence). Here the CDR3 DNA reads TGTGCCAGCAGCTTAGTTCTCGGGGGGAGCGATACAGATACGCAGTATTTT. Its protein product is CASSLVLGGSDTDTQYF.

This chain connects TRBV24-1 to TRBJ2-1; 8 nucleotides line up with TRBD1. The CDR3 spans 14 residues. The germline CDR1 and CDR2 sequences are KGHDR and SFDVKD. V gave up 4 bases and J gave up 9 bases; unmatched junction bases: 7. The CDR3 bases are TGTGCCACCAGTGAACCGGACAGGGTGAGTGAGCAGTTCTTC. Its protein product is CATSEPDRVSEQFF.

The rearrangement joins TRBV7-9 to TRBJ1-4; D perhaps matches TRBD1 (6 bases). Trimming took off 5 bases at V and 8 bases at J, with 18 bases between the two ends. Germline loops: CDR1 SEHNR, CDR2 FQNEAQ (reference sequence). The CDR3 covers 15 residues. CDR3 in DNA: TGTGCCAGCAGCCTACTGACAGGTAGTAAAGAAAAACTGTTTTTT. Translating it yields CASSLLTGSKEKLFF.

This chain uses TRBV7-3 with TRBJ1-2, with 8 positions matching TRBD1. This CDR3 is 15 amino acids long. Unmatched junction bases numbered 12, after V lost 5 bases and J lost 7 bases. CDR1 is SGHTA and CDR2 is FQGTGA in the germline V gene. CDR3 bases: TGTGCCAGCAGCCCTACGACAGGGGCCCTAGGTGGCTACACCTTC. Residues: CASSPTTGALGGYTF.

The chain has TRBV15 and TRBJ2-1, with TRBD1 identical over 7 bases. Per the germline V gene, CDR1 is LNHNV and CDR2 is YYDKDF (reference sequence). This CDR3 comprises 13 residues. J lost 9 bases, V lost 5 bases, and 7 bases had no gene match. The CDR3 protein is CATSRQGRSEQFF. The CDR3 bases are TGTGCCACCAGCCGACAGGGCCGGAGTGAGCAGTTCTTC.

This chain uses TRBV28 with TRBJ1-5, with a possible D match to TRBD1 (5 bases). CDR3 length: 14 residues. Germline CDR1 reads MDHEN; CDR2 reads SYDVKM. Trimming pared 5 bases from V and 5 bases from J, leaving 13 bases between. CDR3 region: CASSQTARYQPQHF. CDR3 bases: TGTGCCAGCAGTCAGACAGCCCGATATCAGCCCCAGCATTTT.

The CDR3: CASSVARREDTQYF. CDR3 bases: TGTGCCAGCAGCGTAGCCCGCCGGGAAGATACGCAGTATTTT. The V gene is TRBV9, the J gene TRBJ2-3, with a possible D match to TRBD2 (5 bases). Trimming took 0 bases from V and 5 from J, leaving 10 bases between them. The germline gives CDR1 SGDLS, CDR2 YYNGEE. This CDR3 contains 14 residues.

The chain has TRBV7-9 and TRBJ2-7; perhaps TRBD1 as D (6 bases). The CDR3 length is 15 residues. Germline assignment: CDR1 SEHNR and CDR2 FQNEAQ (reference sequence). Trimming stripped 4 bases from V and 4 bases from J, with 17 bases between. The CDR3 protein is CASSSGGQLWYEQYF. CDR3 nucleotide sequence: TGTGCCAGCAGCTCTGGGGGACAACTGTGGTACGAGCAGTACTTC.

The chain recombines TRBV27 with TRBJ2-1, with a weak D call TRBD1 (6 bases). V was shortened by 3 bases and J by 1 base, with 7 bases between the two germline ends. CDR3 length equals 14 residues. Germline CDR1 MNHEY, CDR2 SMNVEV (reference sequence). The CDR3 sequence is CASSLGTSYNEQFF. As DNA, the CDR3 is TGTGCCAGCAGTTTGGGGACATCCTACAATGAGCAGTTCTTC.

V is TRBV24-1 and J is TRBJ1-1; 7 bases fit TRBD1. V shed 6 bases, J shed 1 base, and the junction held 7 bases outside the gene matches. Germline assignment: CDR1 KGHDR and CDR2 SFDVKD. CDR3 length: 15 residues. The CDR3 sequence: CATSPGGTANTEAFF. The CDR3 DNA sequence: TGTGCCACCAGTCCAGGGGGGACGGCGAACACTGAAGCTTTCTTT.

This clone was counted only a few times. The chain employs TRBV5-1 and TRBJ1-1; TRBD1 agrees at 8 bases. Germline assignment: CDR1 SGHRS and CDR2 YFSETQ. The J segment lost 6 bases and the V segment lost 4 bases, leaving 8 bases of the junction unmatched. CDR3 size: 14 residues. CDR3: CASSLGQGRSEAFF. The CDR3 bases are TGCGCCAGCAGCCTAGGACAGGGAAGGTCTGAAGCTTTCTTT.